The source of this T cell receptor beta chain is a study of early stage breast cancer tumors. Across the study: About 80% of the 16 invasive tumors were ER+, PR+ and HER2-.

Germline values: CDR1 SSHAT, CDR2 FNYEAQ (reference sequence). The CDR3 is 15 amino acids. Sequenced by immunoSEQ multiplex PCR; TCRdb stores in-frame clones only, minus some. In the table there are fewer than 80,000 clones, approximately 80% of which are singletons. Note on this clone: The junction shows a germline mismatch at one end, possibly a read error.

This receptor was taken from a person aged 35-55 years with breast cancer. The chain combines TRBV7-7 with TRBJ2-3; 10 bases agree with TRBD1. The sequenced sample consisted of blood. CDR3 residues: CASSSTGGGGDTQYF. The CDR3 DNA reads TGTGCTAGCAGCTCGACAGGGGGCGGAGGGGATACGCAGTATTTT.